The TCR beta chain under discussion was sequenced for a study of blood T cell repertoires in COVID-19. Whole-study context: Nucleic acid was either cDNA or gDNA, and it came from T cells, B-cell-depleted T cells, or PBMCs.

In the study's own analysis: Reference gene primer amplification yielded estimated nucleated cell counts. Clones were read by immunoSEQ multiplex PCR, and TCRdb kept only the in-frame ones, dropping some. For V, J and clone size, that table is used; D and trimming come from the DNA. Altogether about 140,000 clones are present, 77% being singletons, with the ten largest covering approximately 9%. Germline V CDR1 and CDR2: SGDLS, YYNGEE. V gave up 0 bases and J gave up 0 bases, with 20 bases separating them. This CDR3 has 19 amino acids. The sequenced sample consisted of peripheral blood. The chain combines TRBV9 with TRBJ2-3, with D maybe TRBD2 (6 bases). This clonotype originated in a woman aged 50 to 60 with active or convalescent COVID-19. The CDR3 protein is CASSVEASRRDRSTDTQYF. The CDR3 DNA reads TGTGCCAGCAGCGTAGAAGCCTCTCGGAGGGACCGGAGCACAGATACGCAGTATTTT.